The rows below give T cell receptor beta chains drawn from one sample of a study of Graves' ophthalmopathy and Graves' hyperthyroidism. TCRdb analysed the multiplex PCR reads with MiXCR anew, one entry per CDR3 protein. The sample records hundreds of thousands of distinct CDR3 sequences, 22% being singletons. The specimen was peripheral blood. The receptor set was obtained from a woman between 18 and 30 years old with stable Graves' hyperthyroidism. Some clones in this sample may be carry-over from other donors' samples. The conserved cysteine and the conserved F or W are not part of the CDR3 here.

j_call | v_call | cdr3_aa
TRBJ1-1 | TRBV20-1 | SAPGGAGTEAF
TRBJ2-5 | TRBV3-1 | ASSQGSAYGETQY
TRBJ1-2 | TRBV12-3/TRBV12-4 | ASNVRPGGYGYT
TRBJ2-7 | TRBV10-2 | ASSTRGSYEQY
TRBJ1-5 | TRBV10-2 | ASSVSGFYSNQPQH
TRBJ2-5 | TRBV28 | ASSLRTAQGTQY
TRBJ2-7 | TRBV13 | ASSPPDQPDSYEQY
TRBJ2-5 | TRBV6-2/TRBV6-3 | ASNPLAGTQY
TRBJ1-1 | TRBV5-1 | ASSSRTGLDEAF
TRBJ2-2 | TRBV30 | AWSAGAGGDTGELF
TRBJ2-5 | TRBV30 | AWTGLAGETQY
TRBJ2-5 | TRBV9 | AILGRWYKSENQETQY
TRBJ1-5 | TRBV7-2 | ASSPGPYSNQPQH
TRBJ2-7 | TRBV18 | ASSPGAGFYEQY
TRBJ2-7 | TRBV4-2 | ASSRAGTSGGSSYEQY
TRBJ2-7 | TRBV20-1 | SADRQSSYEQY
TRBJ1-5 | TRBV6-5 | ASSYGTLSNQPQH
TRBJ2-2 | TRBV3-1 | ASSQQLAADGELF
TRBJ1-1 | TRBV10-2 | ASSEKSIGTVNTEAF
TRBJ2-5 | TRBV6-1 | ANKSGGRETQY
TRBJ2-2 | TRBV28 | ASSLYWDRGNTGELF
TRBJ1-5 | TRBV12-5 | ASGPDRGVNQPQH